The 4 T cell receptor beta chains below were found in one sample sequenced in a study of blood T cell repertoires in COVID-19. Assay: immunoSEQ multiplex PCR; the TCRdb copy retains only in-frame clones and omits some. This table holds some 390,000 clones, around 84% found once. Material: peripheral blood. The source of these receptors is a human donor in a cohort sampled during active COVID-19.

V usage is TRBV6-5 and J usage is TRBJ2-7, with 9 positions matching TRBD1. V was clipped by 0 bases and J by 3 bases; unmatched bases: 6. Germline V lookup: CDR1 MNHEY, CDR2 SVGAGI. The CDR3 has 16 amino acids. CDR3 amino acids: CASSYSMGQGVYEQYF. The CDR3 DNA reads as TGTGCCAGCAGTTACTCGATGGGACAGGGTGTCTACGAGCAGTACTTC.

This chain connects TRBV19 to TRBJ2-3; possibly TRBD2 for D (6 bases). The CDR3 consists of 16 residues. V was clipped by 5 bases and J by 0 bases, with 15 bases between them. The germline V gene has CDR1 LNHDA and CDR2 SQIVND (reference sequence). CDR3 sequence reads: CASSPWDFSSTDTQYF. CDR3 bases: TGTGCCAGTAGTCCCTGGGACTTCTCTAGCACAGATACGCAGTATTTT.

The V gene is TRBV5-4, the J gene TRBJ2-4; TRBD1 matches 11 bases. The trim removed 3 bases at V and 0 bases at J, leaving 2 bases unmatched. Germline CDR1 is SGHNT and CDR2 is YYREEE (reference sequence). The CDR3 spans 16 residues. In DNA, the CDR3 is TGTGCCAGCAGCTCGGGACAGGGGGTAGCCAAAAACATTCAGTACTTC. It translates to CASSSGQGVAKNIQYF.

This clone was observed a handful of times. This chain connects TRBV3-1 (or the pseudogene TRBV3-2) to TRBJ2-7; D gene uncertain. This CDR3 has 11 amino acids. CDR1 is LGHDT, CDR2 YNNKEL, per germline (reference sequence). V was trimmed by 4 bases and J by 7 bases, leaving 8 bases between them. In DNA, the CDR3 is TGTGCCAGCAGCCGCGCGGAAGAGCAGTACTTC. Its protein product is CASSRAEEQYF.